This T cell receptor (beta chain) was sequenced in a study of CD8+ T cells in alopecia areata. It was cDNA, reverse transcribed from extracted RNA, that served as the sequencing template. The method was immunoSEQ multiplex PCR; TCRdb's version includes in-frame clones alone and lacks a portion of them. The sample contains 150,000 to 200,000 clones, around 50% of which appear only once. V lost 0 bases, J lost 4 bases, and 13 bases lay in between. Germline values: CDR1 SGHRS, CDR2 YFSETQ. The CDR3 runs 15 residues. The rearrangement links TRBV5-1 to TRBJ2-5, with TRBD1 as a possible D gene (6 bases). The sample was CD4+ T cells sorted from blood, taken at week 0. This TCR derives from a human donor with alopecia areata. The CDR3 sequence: CASSLGAGVGETQYF. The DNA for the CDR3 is TGCGCCAGCAGCTTGGGGGCAGGGGTTGGAGAGACCCAGTACTTC.